The rows below give T cell receptor beta chains drawn from one sample of a study of T cell clonotyping in hematopoietic cell transplantation. The protocol was immunoSEQ multiplex PCR, while the TCRdb copy is restricted to in-frame clones and leaves out a portion. The sample has some 40,000 clones; around 94% are singletons. Sample: peripheral blood mononuclear cells. The receptor set was obtained from a woman aged 45-60 years in good health. Some clones in this sample may be carry-over from other donors' samples. The CDR3 runs from the conserved cysteine through the conserved F or W. The D gene is left open where the match is weak. Some rows have no size entry. The others give once, few or many, or a class for an expanded clone.

clone_size | d_call | j_call | v_call | cdr3_nt | cdr3_aa
NA | TRBD1 | TRBJ1-4 | TRBV7-9 | TGTGCCAGCAGCTCCAGACAGGGCATGTCTAATGAAAAACTGTTTTTT | CASSSRQGMSNEKLFF
NA | NA | TRBJ1-2 | TRBV19 | TGTGCCAGTAGTATCCCGGGGACCTATGGCTACACCTTC | CASSIPGTYGYTF
NA | NA | TRBJ1-1 | TRBV7-2 | TGTGCCAGCAGTTACCCCGGGGGGGAAGCTTTCTTT | CASSYPGGEAFF
NA | NA | TRBJ2-5 | TRBV5-1 | TGCGCCAGCAGCTTGAGCCAGGGGCTCGGAGGGACCCAGTACTTC | CASSLSQGLGGTQYF
NA | NA | TRBJ1-4 | TRBV15 | TGTGCCACCAGCAGAGACCGGACGAGAGGGGAAAAACTGTTTTTT | CATSRDRTRGEKLFF
NA | NA | TRBJ1-6 | TRBV28 | TGTGCCAGCAGGATAGGAAGGGGCTATAATTCACCCCTCCACTTT | CASRIGRGYNSPLHF
NA | NA | TRBJ1-1 | TRBV5-6 | TGTGCCAGCAGCTACAGGACTATGAACACTGAAGCTTTCTTT | CASSYRTMNTEAFF
NA | NA | TRBJ2-3 | TRBV7-2 | TGTGCCAGCAGGAAGCCGGGACTGAACACAGATACGCAGTATTTT | CASRKPGLNTDTQYF
NA | TRBD1 | TRBJ1-2 | TRBV6-5 | TGTGCCAGCAGCCGACAGGGGAACTATGGCTACACCTTC | CASSRQGNYGYTF
NA | TRBD1 | TRBJ1-2 | TRBV7-2 | TGTGCCAGCAGCCTCCGGGACAGGGATTTTGGCTACACCTTC | CASSLRDRDFGYTF
NA | NA | TRBJ2-7 | TRBV6-5 | TGTGCCAGCAGTTACGAGGTAGGGGGCTACGAGCAGTACTTC | CASSYEVGGYEQYF
NA | TRBD1 | TRBJ2-2 | TRBV11-3 | TGTGCCAGCAGCTTAGCCCGACGACAGGGGTACACCGGGGAGCTGTTTTTT | CASSLARRQGYTGELFF
NA | NA | TRBJ1-6 | TRBV5-1 | TGCGCCAGCAGCTTGGCTGGGAGCTCCTATAATTCACCCCTCCACTTT | CASSLAGSSYNSPLHF
few | TRBD1 | TRBJ1-1 | TRBV28 | TGTGCCAGCAGTTTAAACAGGGGGCGCCGGACTGAAGCTTTCTTT | CASSLNRGRRTEAFF
NA | TRBD1 | TRBJ2-5 | TRBV5-4 | TGTGCCAGCAGCAGGGGACAGGGCGACGAGACCCAGTACTTC | CASSRGQGDETQYF
NA | NA | TRBJ2-3 | TRBV5-1 | TGCGCCAGCTCCGGGACCAGCCTTAACACAGATACGCAGTATTTT | CASSGTSLNTDTQYF